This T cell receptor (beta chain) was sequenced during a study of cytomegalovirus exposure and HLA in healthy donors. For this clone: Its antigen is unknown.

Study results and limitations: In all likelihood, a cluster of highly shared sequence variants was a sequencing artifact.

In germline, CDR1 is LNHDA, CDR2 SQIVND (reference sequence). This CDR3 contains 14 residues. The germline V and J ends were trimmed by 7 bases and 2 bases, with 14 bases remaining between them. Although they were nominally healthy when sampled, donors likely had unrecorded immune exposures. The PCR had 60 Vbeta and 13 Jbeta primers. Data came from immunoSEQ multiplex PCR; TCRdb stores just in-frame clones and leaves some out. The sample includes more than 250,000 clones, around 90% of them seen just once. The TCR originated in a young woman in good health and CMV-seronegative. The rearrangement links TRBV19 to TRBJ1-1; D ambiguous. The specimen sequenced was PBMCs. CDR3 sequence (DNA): TGTGCCAGTATGGGCATCCCCTTAAACACTGAAGCTTTCTTT. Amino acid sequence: CASMGIPLNTEAFF.